Listed below are T cell receptor beta chains from one sample, sequenced in a study of cytotoxic CD8 clonotypes in ibrutinib-treated CLL. Repertoires were generated with immunoSEQ multiplex PCR, while TCRdb's copy carries only in-frame clones and drops some. The repertoire holds approximately 32,000 clones, with around 70% as singletons. Sample: PBMCs, taken before ibrutinib treatment. The receptors were gathered from a human donor with chronic lymphocytic leukemia. Each CDR3 is given with its conserved first and last residue. The D gene is left open where the match is weak. Clone size is stated in some rows and not others, as once, few, many or a class when expanded.

d_call,v_call,j_call,clone_size,cdr3_aa,cdr3_nt
TRBD2,TRBV28,TRBJ2-1,-,CASGIGRNEQFF,TGTGCCAGCGGGATCGGGAGGAATGAGCAGTTCTTC
-,TRBV15,TRBJ1-3,-,CATSRFTFDSGNTIYF,TGTGCCACCAGCCGATTTACCTTTGACTCTGGAAACACCATATATTTT
TRBD1,TRBV4-1,TRBJ2-7,once,CASSHPGQGTYEQYF,TGCGCCAGCAGCCACCCGGGACAGGGGACCTACGAGCAGTACTTC
-,TRBV7-2,TRBJ1-3,-,CASSSRAGNTIYF,TGTGCCAGCAGCTCTAGGGCTGGAAACACCATATATTTT
-,TRBV4-3,TRBJ2-1,-,CASSQADFSGNEQFF,TGCGCCAGCAGCCAAGCGGACTTCTCCGGCAATGAGCAGTTCTTC
TRBD2,TRBV7-2,TRBJ2-1,few,CASSSTSGSRNEQFF,TGTGCCAGCAGCTCTACTAGCGGGAGTCGGAATGAGCAGTTCTTC
TRBD1,TRBV11-3,TRBJ2-1,-,CASSLAEGASNEQFF,TGTGCCAGCAGCTTAGCAGAGGGGGCCTCCAATGAGCAGTTCTTC
TRBD1,TRBV7-9,TRBJ2-1,once,CASSLGTGQNYNEQFF,TGTGCCAGCAGCCTTGGGACAGGGCAAAACTACAATGAGCAGTTCTTC
TRBD1,TRBV18,TRBJ1-1,-,CASSRLQGFNTEAFF,TGTGCCAGCTCAAGATTACAGGGGTTTAACACTGAAGCTTTCTTT
TRBD2,TRBV7-3,TRBJ2-3,-,CASSLGLAGDTQYF,TGTGCCAGCAGCTTGGGACTAGCGGGAGATACGCAGTATTTT
-,TRBV5-6,TRBJ1-2,-,CASSLEGGSYGYTF,TGTGCCAGCAGCTTGGAGGGGGGCAGCTATGGCTACACCTTC
TRBD2,TRBV9,TRBJ2-1,-,CASSVDGGRYNEQFF,TGTGCCAGCAGCGTAGATGGCGGGAGGTACAATGAGCAGTTCTTC
-,TRBV19,TRBJ2-7,-,CASSLFGEQYF,TGTGCCAGTAGCCTATTTGGCGAGCAGTACTTC